This T cell receptor (beta chain) comes out of a study of blood T cell repertoires in COVID-19. Study context: From the United States, Italy and Spain came samples of acute and convalescent COVID-19. T cells, B-cell-depleted T cells, or PBMCs supplied cDNA or gDNA.

There are 16 residues in the CDR3. The germline CDR1 and CDR2 sequences are LGHNA and YSLEER. Trimming removed 3 bases from V and 5 bases from J; junction bases left unmatched: 10. Under the authors' procedure: Researchers report that nucleated cell counts were estimated from reference gene primer amplification. Sequenced by immunoSEQ multiplex PCR; TCRdb stores in-frame clones only, minus some. For V, J and clone size, that table is used; D and trimming come from the DNA. The sample has almost 250,000 clones; about 84% are singletons. Patients from Seattle were sampled longitudinally, starting during active infection.

The TCR sequence derives from an elderly woman with COVID-19, enrolled during active disease. The chain carries TRBV4-3 and TRBJ1-2; 9 nucleotides line up with TRBD1. Material: peripheral blood. This chain's CDR3 is CASSQDPGTGNYGYTF. Here the CDR3 DNA reads TGCGCCAGCAGCCAGGACCCCGGGACAGGGAATTATGGCTACACCTTC.